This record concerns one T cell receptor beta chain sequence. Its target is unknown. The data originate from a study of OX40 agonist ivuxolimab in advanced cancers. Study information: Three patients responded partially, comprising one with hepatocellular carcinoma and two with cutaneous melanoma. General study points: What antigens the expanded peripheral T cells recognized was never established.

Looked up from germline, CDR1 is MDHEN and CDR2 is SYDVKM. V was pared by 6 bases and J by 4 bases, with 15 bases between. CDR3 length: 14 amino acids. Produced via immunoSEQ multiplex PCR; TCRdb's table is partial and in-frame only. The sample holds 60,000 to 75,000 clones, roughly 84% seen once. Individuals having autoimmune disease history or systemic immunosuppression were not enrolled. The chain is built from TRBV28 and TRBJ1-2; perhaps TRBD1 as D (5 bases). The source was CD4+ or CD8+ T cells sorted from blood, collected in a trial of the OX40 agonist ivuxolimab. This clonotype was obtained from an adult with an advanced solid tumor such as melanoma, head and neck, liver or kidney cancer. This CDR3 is CASSSGGSLYGYTF. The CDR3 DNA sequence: TGTGCCAGCAGCTCCGGGGGGAGTCTCTATGGCTACACCTTC.